The rows below give T cell receptor beta chains drawn from one sample of a study of T cells after yellow fever vaccination. TCRdb processed the 5' RACE reads anew with MiXCR; each CDR3 protein has one entry. The sample comprises 300,000 to 450,000 distinct CDR3 sequences, about 6% of which are singletons, and approximately 15% rests with the top ten. The sequencing used PBMCs, collected 5 days after the yellow fever booster vaccination. The receptors stem from a man between 25 and 39 years old who received the YFV17D yellow fever vaccine. Each CDR3 is given with its conserved first and last residue. A D gene is named only where the DNA matches it firmly. Only part of the rows carry a size: once, few, many, or a class if the clone is expanded.

j_call clone_size d_call v_call cdr3_nt cdr3_aa
TRBJ1-6 . . TRBV6-5 TGTGCCAGCAGTTACACACGTCCGGGACGGGGTTCACCCCTCCACTTT CASSYTRPGRGSPLHF
TRBJ2-7 . . TRBV30 TGTGCCTGCCTGCGAGACTCCTACGAGCAGTACTTC CACLRDSYEQYF
TRBJ2-1 few . TRBV7-2 TGTGCCAGCAGCTCCCAGTACGGAGCGGCAAACTACAATGAGCAGTTCTTC CASSSQYGAANYNEQFF
TRBJ2-1 . TRBD2 TRBV4-3 TGCGCCAGCAGCAGAGGGACTAGCGGGACTTGGGATGAGCAGTTCTTC CASSRGTSGTWDEQFF
TRBJ2-7 many . TRBV4-1 TGCGCCAGCAGCCAAGATGACCGGAGGTTGGCGCAGTACTTC CASSQDDRRLAQYF
TRBJ1-6 few . TRBV7-2 TGTGCCAGCAGCTTGGTCGGGGACACCCGTAATTCACCCCTCCACTTT CASSLVGDTRNSPLHF
TRBJ2-4 many TRBD2 TRBV3-1 TGTGCCAGCAGCCAGCTTGTAGCGGGGGCCAAAAACATTCAGTACTTC CASSQLVAGAKNIQYF
TRBJ2-1 . TRBD2 TRBV5-6 TGTGCCAGCGGACGGACTAGCATTTACAATGAGCAGTTCTTC CASGRTSIYNEQFF
TRBJ2-1 few TRBD2 TRBV11-2 TGTGCCAGCAGCTCGGCCCTCACCAGCGGGACCTACAATGAGCAGTTCTTC CASSSALTSGTYNEQFF
TRBJ1-5 many TRBD1 TRBV20-1 TGCAGTGCGAGACAGGGATATAGCAATCAGCCCCAGCATTTT CSARQGYSNQPQHF
TRBJ2-2 . . TRBV20-1 TGCAGTGCTAGAGACCTTTTAGGCACCGGGGAGCTGTTTTTT CSARDLLGTGELFF
TRBJ2-7 many . TRBV10-3 TGTGCCATCAGTGGATCAACTAGCTACGAGCAGTACTTC CAISGSTSYEQYF
TRBJ2-6 . . TRBV6-2/TRBV6-3 TGTGCCAGCAGTTACGGCGGGGCGGGGGCCAACGTCCTGACTTTC CASSYGGAGANVLTF
TRBJ2-7 . . TRBV19 TGTGCCAGTAGTACTACATGGGGCGCCTACGAGCAGTACTTC CASSTTWGAYEQYF
TRBJ2-5 . TRBD2 TRBV6-1 TGTGCCAGCCGCTCGGTGACTAGCGGCCAAGAGACCCAGTACTTC CASRSVTSGQETQYF
TRBJ2-5 few TRBD1 TRBV3-1 TGTGCCAGCAGCCAATTCAGGGGGCTAAGGGAGACCCAGTACTTC CASSQFRGLRETQYF
TRBJ2-5 many TRBD2 TRBV9 TGTGCCAGCAGCGTAGGAAGCACTAGCGGGATCACCGAGACCCAGTACTTC CASSVGSTSGITETQYF
TRBJ2-7 many TRBD1 TRBV20-1 TGCAGTGTGTTGGACAGGGCTACCTACGAGCAGTACTTC CSVLDRATYEQYF
TRBJ1-5 few . TRBV5-8 TGTGCCAGCAGCAGGATGGGCGGCAGCAATCAGCCCCAGCATTTT CASSRMGGSNQPQHF
TRBJ2-5 . TRBD1 TRBV7-9 TGTGCCAGCAGCTTATTGGGGACAGCCCCTCAAGAGACCCAGTACTTC CASSLLGTAPQETQYF
TRBJ2-3 many . TRBV5-1 TGCGCCAGCAATGAAGCGTTAGCAGATACGCAGTATTTT CASNEALADTQYF
TRBJ2-3 many TRBD2 TRBV7-2 TGTGCCAGCAGCTATAGGGCGGGAGCGGAAGATACGCAGTATTTT CASSYRAGAEDTQYF
TRBJ2-3 . TRBD2 TRBV28 TGTGCCAGCATCGTGGGAGGTAGCGGGAGAAGCACAGATACGCAGTATTTT CASIVGGSGRSTDTQYF
TRBJ2-7 . TRBD1 TRBV7-9 TGTGCCAGCAGCAGTTCGGACAGGGACGACGAGCAGTACTTC CASSSSDRDDEQYF
TRBJ2-5 few TRBD1 TRBV12-5 TGTGCTAGTGGTTTGGTACCTAAGGACAGGGTTTTAGAGACCCAGTACTTC CASGLVPKDRVLETQYF
TRBJ2-3 few TRBD2 TRBV25-1 TGTGCCAGCAGTGAATTCAGAGCGGGAGCGGCAGATACGCAGTATTTT CASSEFRAGAADTQYF
TRBJ2-7 many . TRBV25-1 TGTGCCAGCAGTGACAGTGCCTACGAGCAGTACTTC CASSDSAYEQYF
TRBJ2-2 many . TRBV15 TGTGCCACCAGCAGAGAACAGTCCGGGGAGCTGTTTTTT CATSREQSGELFF
TRBJ2-1 . TRBD2 TRBV24-1 TGTGCCACCAGTGATTTACCAGGACTCGCGGGAGCTCCTGAGCAGTTCTTC CATSDLPGLAGAPEQFF
TRBJ1-1 many . TRBV7-2 TGTGCCAGCAGATCCCCGGGTAAAAACACTGAAGCTTTCTTT CASRSPGKNTEAFF
TRBJ2-5 few TRBD1 TRBV24-1 TGTGCCACCAGTCCTGGAAGACGGGACAGGGTAGAGACCCAGTACTTC CATSPGRRDRVETQYF
TRBJ2-3 . . TRBV6-5 TGTGCCAGCAGTGGAGGAGGGGATAAGCAGTATTTT CASSGGGDKQYF
TRBJ2-2 few . TRBV6-4 TGTGCCAGCAGTGACAGGGGTTCATCTGGGGAGCTGTTTTTT CASSDRGSSGELFF
TRBJ2-3 many TRBD1 TRBV5-1 TGCGCCAGCACCGTCGGCAGGGGGCAAACGGCACTCACAGATACGCAGTATTTT CASTVGRGQTALTDTQYF
TRBJ2-5 few . TRBV4-2 TGTGCCAGCAGCCAAGGGGCGATGTCCCGCACGGAGACCCAGTACTTC CASSQGAMSRTETQYF
TRBJ2-6 . . TRBV9 TGTGCCAGCAGCGTAGCGGGCGGACCCAACGTCCTGACTTTC CASSVAGGPNVLTF
TRBJ2-4 many TRBD1 TRBV12-3/TRBV12-4 TGTGCCAGCAGAGGGGACAGGGGGCCCAAAAACATTCAGTACTTC CASRGDRGPKNIQYF
TRBJ2-5 many . TRBV18 TGTGCCAGCTCACCAGGGGGAGAAGAGACCCAGTACTTC CASSPGGEETQYF
TRBJ2-1 many TRBD2 TRBV20-1 TGCAGTGCTAGCGTGGGATTAGCGGGAGTTAATGAGCAGTTCTTC CSASVGLAGVNEQFF
TRBJ2-1 . TRBD1 TRBV7-8 TGTGCCAGCAGCTTAGAGAACAGGGGCAATGAGCAGTTCTTC CASSLENRGNEQFF
TRBJ1-6 many . TRBV7-9 TGTGCCAGCAGCTTACCTAACGGCTCGGGGACCCTCCACTTT CASSLPNGSGTLHF
TRBJ1-4 . TRBD1 TRBV25-1 TGTGCCAGCAGTGAATATATAGGGACAGGGATTGCTAATGAAAAACTGTTTTTT CASSEYIGTGIANEKLFF
TRBJ2-1 . . TRBV6-2/TRBV6-3 TGTGCCAGCTTTGGACCCCTGTTGGATGAGCAGTTCTTC CASFGPLLDEQFF
TRBJ2-3 . TRBD2 TRBV2 TGTGCCAGCAACGGGAGGGGTAGCACAGATACGCAGTATTTT CASNGRGSTDTQYF
TRBJ2-5 many TRBD1 TRBV7-2 TGTGCCAGCAGCCCACGGGACAGCCAAGAGACCCAGTACTTC CASSPRDSQETQYF
TRBJ2-1 few TRBD1 TRBV5-1 TGCGCCAGCAGTCCCGGGACAGGGCCCAGGGTTGAGCAGTTCTTC CASSPGTGPRVEQFF
TRBJ2-3 few TRBD1 TRBV5-1 TGCGCCAGCAGCTTGGGCCAGGGGGAAGGGGATACGCAGTATTTT CASSLGQGEGDTQYF
TRBJ1-1 . . TRBV6-5 TGTGCCAGCAGTTACTTGGGGAACACTGAAGCTTTCTTT CASSYLGNTEAFF
TRBJ1-3 few . TRBV19 TGTGCCAGTAGTAATAACCAAGGAAACACCATATATTTT CASSNNQGNTIYF
TRBJ1-2 few . TRBV7-9 TGTGCCAGCAGCTCGGTTTACTATGGCTACACCTTC CASSSVYYGYTF
TRBJ1-6 . . TRBV10-3 TGTGCCATCAGTGACGGGACCGTTGTCAATTCACCCCTCCACTTT CAISDGTVVNSPLHF
TRBJ1-6 . . TRBV4-2 TGTGCCAGCAGCCAAGCACAGCTCGATAATTCACCCCTCCACTTT CASSQAQLDNSPLHF
TRBJ2-3 many . TRBV6-2/TRBV6-3 TGTGCCAGCAGTTACGGAGCAGTGCAGTATTTT CASSYGAVQYF
TRBJ1-4 many TRBD1 TRBV12-3/TRBV12-4 TGTGCCAGCAGTCCGGACAGGGTTGGTGAAAAACTGTTTTTT CASSPDRVGEKLFF
TRBJ1-5 many . TRBV12-3/TRBV12-4 TGTGCCAGCAGTTTCGGTGAGGCCCAGCATTTT CASSFGEAQHF
TRBJ2-1 few . TRBV28 TGTGCCAGCAGTAGGGGGTTCTCCGGGAGAACCTACAATGAGCAGTTCTTC CASSRGFSGRTYNEQFF
TRBJ2-1 many . TRBV30 TGTGCCTGGAGGGAATTAAACAATGAGCAGTTCTTC CAWRELNNEQFF